This TCR beta chain emerged from a study of T cell responses to AZD1222 COVID-19 vaccine (dated by TCRdb to about 2021). Context from the whole study: TCR sequencing was performed for about 250 trial participants, of whom some 200 were given two doses of AZD1222 and around 26 were given two doses of MenACWY control vaccine. Trial participants were enrolled by age into 18-55, 56-69 and 70-plus year subgroups, with roughly 150, 30 and 60 TCR-sequenced participants respectively. The paper's findings and limits, for the study overall: After two AZD1222 doses, both the breadth and the depth of spike-specific TCRs were significantly higher than at day 0 and than in MenACWY recipients. Epitopes outside the regions mutated in the B.1.351 and B.1.1.7 variants were reportedly recognized by nearly half of the unique spike-specific TCRs. Because no day 14 peak-response samples were available, repertoires were characterized only after the peak T cell response. Conclusions about previously exposed vaccinees are limited, since just five or six AZD1222 recipients were seropositive for SARS-CoV-2 at baseline. In the small 56-69-year group, the increase in depth fell short of significance, most likely because of low power. The vaccine-associated CD4 TCRs covered the entire spike protein, and the dominant responses fell in regions 160-218 and 743-854. Participants were mostly white British, with more females than males. The authors suggested clonal diversity may have been underestimated.

In regard to this clone: This receptor's antigen is unknown.

The time point label of this sample denotes: baseline before first vaccination. Samples from vaccinated people were obtained from the UK trials COV001 and COV002, which included a single-blind randomized controlled phase 2/3 trial of AZD1222 (ChAdOx1 nCoV-19) in healthy adults. Trial participant PBMC samples were collected at day 0 and day 28 after the second dose for TCRbeta chain sequencing. The CDR3 regions of human TCRbeta chains were analyzed by immunosequencing. The original methods were these. Repertoire TCRs were checked for matches against a reference library of SARS-CoV-2-specific TCRs that had been generated using the MIRA antigen-specificity platform. Breadth meant the fraction of unique TCRs that were SARS-CoV-2-associated, whereas depth meant the fraction of total T cells that were SARS-CoV-2-associated. Using the MIRA data, each spike-specific TCR was mapped to the spike region that the TCR reacts to and placed in a CD4 or CD8 class. Log10-transformed breadth and depth values were compared by one-way ANOVA with Sidak's multiple comparisons tests. Held by TCRdb, this immuneACCESS table contains in-frame sequences only and omits some clones. Under half of the omission traces to an unresolved V gene where checked; the cause of the rest is unknown. From that table come the V and J calls and clone size; the DNA was used to work out D and trimming. The sample's clone listing holds under 150,000 clones. Under 2.5% of the sample rests with the top ten.

CDR1 and CDR2 (LNHDA, SQIVND) derive from the germline V gene (reference sequence). V lost 4 bases and J lost 7 bases, and the count of bases not matched to a germline gene is 10. The CDR3 measures 16 amino acids from cysteine to phenylalanine. The kept DNA is CDR3 alone, 48 bases in frame from the first base. This receptor was obtained from an adult in good health. Material for sequencing was peripheral blood. The sequence joins TRBV19 to TRBJ2-1; 10 middle bases align to TRBD1. The nucleotides are TGTGCCAGTAGTAGAGGACAGGGGGTACAAAGAAATGAGCAGTTCTTC. This sequence encodes CASSRGQGVQRNEQFF.